These 17 T cell receptor beta chains share one sample of origin, sequenced in a study of T-cell reconstitution after alpha-beta-depleted transplantation in children. Library preparation (for TCRbeta) was performed with unique molecular identifiers. TCRdb re-derived calls from the PCR reads in MiXCR, one entry per CDR3 protein. The sample records 150,000 to 200,000 distinct CDR3 sequences, 11% being singletons. The sample here was PBMCs, taken before TCRalphabeta/CD19-depleted stem cell transplant. The receptors stem from a boy aged 2 to 10 with acute myeloid leukemia, due to receive a stem cell transplant.

This clonotype was detected many times. The J gene is TRBJ1-2, the V gene TRBV7-2; possibly TRBD1 for D (6 bases). CDR3 length equals 13 residues. Germline CDR1 and CDR2: SGHTA and FQGNSA. The V gene lost 3 bases and the J gene lost 8 bases, with 13 bases spanning the gap. The CDR3 protein is CASSLNRVVGYTF. The CDR3 DNA sequence: TGTGCCAGCAGCTTGAACAGGGTGGTAGGCTACACCTTC.

This clonotype was seen repeatedly, ten times or more. The chain is built from TRBV4-1 and TRBJ1-5; no reliable D call. The CDR3 runs to 15 residues. Germline-derived CDR1 and CDR2 are MGHRA and YSYEKL. With 0 bases removed from V and 1 base from J, the gap between germline ends came to 7 bases. The CDR3 is CASSQDRRSNQPQHF. DNA of the CDR3: TGCGCCAGCAGCCAAGATCGACGGAGCAATCAGCCCCAGCATTTT.

This clonotype was found many times. The rearrangement joins TRBV4-1 to TRBJ2-1, with TRBD2 matching over 10 bases. The germline V gene encodes CDR1 MGHRA and CDR2 YSYEKL. The J segment lost 9 bases and the V segment lost 4 bases, leaving 15 bases of the junction unmatched. The CDR3 consists of 17 residues. In DNA, the CDR3 is TGCGCCAGCAGCCTACGAAACCTAGCGGGAGTTGTTTTTGAGCAGTTCTTC. Residues: CASSLRNLAGVVFEQFF.

This clonotype has a count of ten or more. The genes are TRBV14 and TRBJ1-2; D unresolved. The CDR3 length is 13 residues. Germline CDR1 SGHDN, CDR2 FVKESK. V lost 1 base to trimming and J lost 5 bases, with 8 bases between them. The CDR3 nucleotides are TGTGCCAGCAGCCAAGGGCTCCTATATGGCTACACCTTC. Its protein is CASSQGLLYGYTF.

This clonotype was picked up many times. CDR3 in DNA: TGTGCCAGCACCCCCACGGGGGGGAACTACAATGAGCAGTTCTTC. This translates into CASTPTGGNYNEQFF. The V and J genes are TRBV7-9 and TRBJ2-1; the match to TRBD2 covers 8 bases. V lost 7 bases and J lost 3; bases outside the gene matches: 8. CDR1 is SEHNR, CDR2 FQNEAQ, per germline (reference sequence). CDR3 length: 15 amino acids.

In its sample, this clonotype was seen many times. The V and J genes are TRBV5-1 and TRBJ2-4, with D maybe TRBD2 (5 bases). Trimming left V 1 base short and J 0 bases short, with 14 bases between. The CDR3 has 17 amino acids. CDR1 and CDR2 from the germline V gene are SGHRS and YFSETQ. CDR3 coding DNA: TGCGCCAGCAGCTTGCCCCCCAGAGGGCAAGCCAAAAACATTCAGTACTTC. This translates into CASSLPPRGQAKNIQYF. Complete variable domain (other parts from reference TRBV5-1 and TRBJ2-4): KAGVTQTPRYLIKTRGQQVTLSCSPISGHRSVSWYQQTPGQGLQFLFEYFSETQRNKGNFPGRFSGRQFSNSRSEMNVSTLELGDSALYLCASSLPPRGQAKNIQYFGAGTRLSVL.

This clonotype has a count of ten or more. The chain is built from TRBV2 and TRBJ2-7, with D perhaps matching TRBD1 (6 bases). The V end was cut by 7 bases, the J end by 5 bases, with 18 bases between. The V gene's germline CDR1 is SNHLY and CDR2 FYNNEI. The CDR3 has 14 residues. CDR3 in DNA: TGTGCCAGCACATCTCGCGTCAGGGGAAACGAGCAGTACTTC. It is translated as CASTSRVRGNEQYF.

This clonotype was observed at least ten times. The CDR3: CASSSTLKNEQYF. The CDR3 region has the DNA TGCGCCAGCAGCTCCACGCTGAAGAACGAGCAGTACTTC. This chain joins TRBV5-1 and TRBJ2-7; D remains unclear. Germline CDR1 reads SGHRS; CDR2 reads YFSETQ. The CDR3 length is 13 residues. Trimming cost V 3 bases and J 5 bases, with 12 bases left between them.

This clonotype has a count of ten or more. This rearrangement joins TRBV4-1 to TRBJ2-3; 12 bases agree with TRBD2. Per the germline V gene, CDR1 is MGHRA and CDR2 is YSYEKL. V lost 5 bases and J lost 6; bases outside the gene matches: 6. This CDR3 is built from 15 residues. The chain's CDR3 is CASSDTGTSGDTQYF. Written as DNA, the CDR3 is TGCGCCAGCAGCGATACCGGGACTAGCGGGGATACGCAGTATTTT.

This clonotype was counted many times. The rearrangement links TRBV12-3 or TRBV12-4 to TRBJ1-1, with a weak D call TRBD1 (5 bases). V was clipped by 4 bases and J by 0 bases, with 12 bases between them. The CDR3 loop spans 15 amino acids. This CDR3 is CASSSLQDMNTEAFF. The CDR3 DNA is TGTGCCAGCAGTTCCCTACAGGATATGAACACTGAAGCTTTCTTT.

The sample holds many counts of this clonotype. The chain recombines TRBV7-9 with TRBJ2-3; 12 bases match TRBD2. Germline CDR1 SEHNR, CDR2 FQNEAQ (reference sequence). J lost 8 bases, V lost 5 bases, and 11 bases had no gene match. The CDR3 runs 16 residues. The CDR3 nucleotides are TGTGCCAGCAGCCTTCTAGCGGGAGGGCCGTCGGCTACGCAGTATTTT. Its translation: CASSLLAGGPSATQYF.

V usage is TRBV30 and J usage is TRBJ2-1; 8 positions match TRBD2. V lost 0 bases, J lost 4 bases, and 5 bases stayed unmatched. The CDR3 runs 15 residues. Per the germline V gene, CDR1 is GTSNPN and CDR2 is SVGIG (reference sequence). CDR3 loop: CAWSVVAGGYNEQFF. The CDR3 nucleotides are TGTGCCTGGAGTGTAGTGGCGGGGGGATACAATGAGCAGTTCTTC.

V is TRBV20-1 and J is TRBJ1-5; D may be TRBD1 (5 bases). V lost 2 bases to trimming and J lost 1 base, with 6 bases between them. From germline, CDR1 is DFQATT and CDR2 SNEGSKA (reference sequence). This CDR3 is 13 amino acids long. The CDR3 DNA follows: TGCAGTGCTAGACGGGGCAGCAATCAGCCCCAGCATTTT. Translated: CSARRGSNQPQHF.

The V call is TRBV2, the J call TRBJ1-1; D possibly corresponds to TRBD1 (6 bases). The germline gives CDR1 SNHLY, CDR2 FYNNEI. The CDR3 is 17 amino acids. V lost 1 base, J lost 0 bases, and 15 bases lay in between. The CDR3, as DNA: TGTGCCAGCAGTGAAGGGAATTGGGGGCTAATGAACACTGAAGCTTTCTTT. Encoded protein: CASSEGNWGLMNTEAFF.

This clonotype was seen many times. V usage is TRBV20-1 and J usage is TRBJ2-7, with a tentative D call TRBD1 (6 bases). Germline CDR1 and CDR2: DFQATT and SNEGSKA (reference sequence). The CDR3 runs 14 residues. CDR3 DNA: TGCAGCCACGAACCAAAGACAGGATCCTACGAGCAGTACTTC. Translating gives CSHEPKTGSYEQYF.

This clonotype was seen a single time. Sequence at one end of the junction differs from germline and may be a read error. The rearrangement joins TRBV3-1 to TRBJ2-3, with 11 bases identical to TRBD2. The CDR3 length is 16 residues. Germline values: CDR1 LGHDT, CDR2 YNNKEL (reference sequence). CDR3 region: CACSQSLAGGTDTQYF. CDR3 nucleotide sequence: TGTGCCTGCAGCCAAAGCCTAGCGGGAGGAACAGATACGCAGTATTTT.

The J gene is TRBJ1-1, the V gene TRBV7-3; D is uncertain. The CDR3 spans 15 residues. V lost 4 bases and J 0 bases, leaving 12 bases between the germline ends. CDR1 SGHTA and CDR2 FQGTGA come from the germline V gene. The CDR3 nucleotides are TGTGCCAGCAGCTCCTCGGGCGTTATGAACACTGAAGCTTTCTTT. Protein sequence: CASSSSGVMNTEAFF.